These T cell receptor beta chains were read from a single sample in a study of blood T cell repertoires in COVID-19. The data were produced by immunoSEQ multiplex PCR, yet TCRdb's version contains in-frame clones alone and is incomplete. Altogether approximately 220,000 clones are present, 80% to 85% being singletons, with the ten largest covering more than 2.5%. The sequenced sample was peripheral blood. Receptors were obtained from a woman aged 25 to 39 who had recovered from COVID-19. Both conserved end residues are part of each CDR3. The D gene is left open where the match is weak. The size of a clone is reported for some rows only, either as once, few or many, or as a class for expanded clones.

size	D	V	J	CDR3	DNA
once	TRBD1	TRBV9	TRBJ1-6	CASSVGTGSNSPLHF	TGTGCCAGCAGCGTGGGGACAGGGAGTAATTCACCCCTCCACTTT
-	-	TRBV3-1/TRBV3-2	TRBJ1-6	CASSYVSGAGSPLHF	TGTGCCAGCAGCTACGTCTCAGGGGCAGGGTCACCCCTCCACTTT
few	TRBD1	TRBV28	TRBJ1-5	CASKPVRIGTGVLGQPQHF	TGTGCCAGCAAACCCGTACGTATCGGGACAGGGGTGTTGGGCCAGCCCCAGCATTTT
once	TRBD1	TRBV28	TRBJ2-3	CASGTGTTDTQYF	TGTGCCAGTGGGACAGGGACCACAGATACGCAGTATTTT
-	TRBD1	TRBV29-1	TRBJ2-5	CSVDGDRGILETQYF	TGCAGCGTTGATGGGGACAGGGGGATATTGGAGACCCAGTACTTC
-	-	TRBV2	TRBJ1-1	CASSELDSRAFF	TGTGCCAGCAGTGAATTAGACAGCCGAGCTTTCTTT
-	-	TRBV6-1	TRBJ2-3	CASSEVAESTDTQYF	TGTGCCAGCAGTGAAGTGGCGGAAAGCACAGATACGCAGTATTTT
-	-	TRBV27	TRBJ2-1	CASGTPHVSNEQFF	TGTGCCAGCGGGACTCCTCACGTTTCCAATGAGCAGTTCTTC
-	TRBD1	TRBV4-1	TRBJ2-5	CASSQEGQGLKTQYF	TGCGCCAGCAGCCAAGAGGGACAGGGGTTAAAGACCCAGTACTTC
few	-	TRBV5-1	TRBJ1-4	CASSTMSSNEKLFF	TGCGCCAGCAGCACTATGTCATCTAATGAAAAACTGTTTTTT
-	TRBD2	TRBV7-3	TRBJ2-3	CASSSTSGRADTQYF	TGTGCCAGCAGCTCAACTAGCGGTAGGGCAGATACGCAGTATTTT
few	TRBD1	TRBV7-3	TRBJ2-5	CASSLDRSGETQYF	TGTGCCAGCAGCTTGGACAGGAGTGGAGAGACCCAGTACTTC
-	TRBD1	TRBV28	TRBJ1-6	CASRDRDSPLHF	TGTGCCAGCAGGGACAGGGATTCACCCCTCCACTTT
once	-	TRBV23-1	TRBJ1-5	CASSQFRQDNQPQHF	TGCGCCAGCAGTCAGTTTAGACAGGACAATCAGCCCCAGCATTTT
many	TRBD1	TRBV27	TRBJ1-1	CASRTLGTGGDAFF	TGTGCCAGCAGAACCCTCGGGACAGGGGGAGACGCTTTCTTT
once	TRBD1	TRBV5-1	TRBJ2-5	CASSLVWDRRETQYF	TGCGCCAGCAGCTTGGTTTGGGACAGGAGAGAGACCCAGTACTTC